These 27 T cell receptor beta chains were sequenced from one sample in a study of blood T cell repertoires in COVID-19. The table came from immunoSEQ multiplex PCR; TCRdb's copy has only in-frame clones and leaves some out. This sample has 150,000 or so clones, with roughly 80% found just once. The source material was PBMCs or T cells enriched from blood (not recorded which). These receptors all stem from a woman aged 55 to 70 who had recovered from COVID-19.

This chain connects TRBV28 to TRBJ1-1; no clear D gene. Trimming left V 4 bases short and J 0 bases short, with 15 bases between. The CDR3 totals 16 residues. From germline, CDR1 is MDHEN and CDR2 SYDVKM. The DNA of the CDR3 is TGTGCCAGCAGTTCCCCTGGGGAGAGAATGAACACTGAAGCTTTCTTT. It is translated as CASSSPGERMNTEAFF.

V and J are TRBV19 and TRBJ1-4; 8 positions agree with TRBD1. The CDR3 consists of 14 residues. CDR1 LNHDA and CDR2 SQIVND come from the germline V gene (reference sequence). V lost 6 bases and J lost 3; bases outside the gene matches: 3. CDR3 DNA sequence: TGTGCCAGTAGGACAGGGGAACCTAATGAAAAACTGTTTTTT. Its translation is CASRTGEPNEKLFF.

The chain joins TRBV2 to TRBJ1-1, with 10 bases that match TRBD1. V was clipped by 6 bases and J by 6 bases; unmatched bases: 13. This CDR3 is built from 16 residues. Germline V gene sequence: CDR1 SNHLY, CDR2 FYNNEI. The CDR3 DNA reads TGTGCCAGCAGGAGAACGGGACAGGGGAGGTTCTCTGAAGCTTTCTTT. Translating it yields CASRRTGQGRFSEAFF.

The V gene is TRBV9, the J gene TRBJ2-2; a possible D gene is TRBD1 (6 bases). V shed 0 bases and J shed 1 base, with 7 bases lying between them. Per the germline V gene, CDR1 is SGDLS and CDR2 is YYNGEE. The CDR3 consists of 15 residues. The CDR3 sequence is CASSVGTVNTGELFF. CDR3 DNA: TGTGCCAGCAGCGTAGGGACAGTGAACACCGGGGAGCTGTTTTTT.

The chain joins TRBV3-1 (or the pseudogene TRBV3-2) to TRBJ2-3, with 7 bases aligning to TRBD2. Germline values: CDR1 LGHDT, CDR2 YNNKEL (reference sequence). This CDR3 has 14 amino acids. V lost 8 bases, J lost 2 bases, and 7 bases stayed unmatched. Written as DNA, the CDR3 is TGTGCCAGCCATAGGCGGGGGTTCACAGATACGCAGTATTTT. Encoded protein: CASHRRGFTDTQYF.

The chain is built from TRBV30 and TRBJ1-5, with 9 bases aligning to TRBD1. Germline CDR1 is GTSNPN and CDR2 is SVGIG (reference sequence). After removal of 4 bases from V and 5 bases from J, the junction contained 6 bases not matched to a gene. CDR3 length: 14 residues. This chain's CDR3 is CAWTPGQGYQPQHF. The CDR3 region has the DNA TGTGCCTGGACCCCGGGACAGGGTTATCAGCCCCAGCATTTT.

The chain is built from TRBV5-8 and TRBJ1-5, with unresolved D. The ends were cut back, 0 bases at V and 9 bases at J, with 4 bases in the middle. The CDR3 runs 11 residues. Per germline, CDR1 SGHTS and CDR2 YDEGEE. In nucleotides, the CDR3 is TGTGCCAGCAGCTTGGGAGGGCCCCAGCATTTT. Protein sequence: CASSLGGPQHF.

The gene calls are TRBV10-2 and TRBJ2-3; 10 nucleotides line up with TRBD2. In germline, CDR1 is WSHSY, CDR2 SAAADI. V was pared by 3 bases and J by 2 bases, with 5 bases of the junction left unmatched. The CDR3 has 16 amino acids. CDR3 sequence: CASSDQLAGVTDTQYF. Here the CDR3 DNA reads TGCGCCAGCAGTGACCAGCTAGCGGGGGTCACAGATACGCAGTATTTT.

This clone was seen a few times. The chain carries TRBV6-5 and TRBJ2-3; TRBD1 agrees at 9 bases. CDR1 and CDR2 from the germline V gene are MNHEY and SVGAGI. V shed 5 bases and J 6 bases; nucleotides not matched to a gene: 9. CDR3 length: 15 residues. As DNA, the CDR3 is TGTGCCAGCAGTCTCGGACAGGGGAGCGGGGATACGCAGTATTTT. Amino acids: CASSLGQGSGDTQYF.

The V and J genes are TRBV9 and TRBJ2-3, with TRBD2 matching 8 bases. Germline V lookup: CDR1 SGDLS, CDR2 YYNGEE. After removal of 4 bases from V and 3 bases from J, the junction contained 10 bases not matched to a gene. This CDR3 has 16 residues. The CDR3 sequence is CASSFSGTRGTDTQYF. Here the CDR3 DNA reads TGTGCCAGCAGCTTCTCCGGGACTAGGGGAACAGATACGCAGTATTTT.

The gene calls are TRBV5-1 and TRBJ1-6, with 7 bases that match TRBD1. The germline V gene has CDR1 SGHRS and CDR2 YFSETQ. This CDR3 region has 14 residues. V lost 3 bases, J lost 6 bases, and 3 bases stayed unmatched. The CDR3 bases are TGCGCCAGCAGCTATCGGGACAGTAATTCACCCCTCCACTTT. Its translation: CASSYRDSNSPLHF.

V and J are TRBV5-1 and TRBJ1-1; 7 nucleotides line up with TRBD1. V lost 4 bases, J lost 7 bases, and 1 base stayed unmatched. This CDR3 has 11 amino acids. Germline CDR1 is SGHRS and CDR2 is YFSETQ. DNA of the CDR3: TGCGCCAGCAGCGGGGACAGTGAAGCTTTCTTT. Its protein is CASSGDSEAFF.

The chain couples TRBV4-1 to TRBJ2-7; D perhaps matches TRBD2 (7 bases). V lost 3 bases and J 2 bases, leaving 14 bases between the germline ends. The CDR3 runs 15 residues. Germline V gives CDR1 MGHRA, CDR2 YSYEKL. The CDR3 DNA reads TGCGCCAGCAGCCAGTACACCGGGGGGCCCTACGAGCAGTACTTC. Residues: CASSQYTGGPYEQYF.

The DNA of the CDR3 is TGTGCCAGCAGCCACTCGGGACTAGCGCTCAATGAGCAGTTCTTC. Residues: CASSHSGLALNEQFF. This chain uses TRBV3-1 (or the pseudogene TRBV3-2) with TRBJ2-1, with 10 bases that match TRBD2. The CDR3 contains 15 residues. V lost 3 bases, J lost 6 bases, and 5 bases stayed unmatched. Looked up from germline, CDR1 is LGHDT and CDR2 is YNNKEL (reference sequence).

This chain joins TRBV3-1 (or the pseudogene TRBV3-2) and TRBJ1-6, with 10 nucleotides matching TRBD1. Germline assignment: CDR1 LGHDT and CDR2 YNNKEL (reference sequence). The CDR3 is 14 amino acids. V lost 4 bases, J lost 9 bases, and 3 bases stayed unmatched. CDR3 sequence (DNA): TGTGCCAGCAGCCTGGGACAGGGGTCTTCACCCCTCCACTTT. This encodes CASSLGQGSSPLHF.

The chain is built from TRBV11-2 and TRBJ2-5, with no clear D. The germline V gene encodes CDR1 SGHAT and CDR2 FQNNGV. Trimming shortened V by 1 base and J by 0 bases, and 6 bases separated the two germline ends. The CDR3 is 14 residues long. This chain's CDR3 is CASSLAPYQETQYF. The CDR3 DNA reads TGTGCCAGCAGCTTAGCCCCGTACCAAGAGACCCAGTACTTC.

The CDR3, as DNA: TGTGCCAGCAGCTTAGCACAAAACACTGAAGCTTTCTTT. This translates into CASSLAQNTEAFF. This chain links TRBV7-2 with TRBJ1-1; no reliable D call. The CDR3 spans 13 residues. Per germline, CDR1 SGHTA and CDR2 FQGNSA. Trimming left V 0 bases short and J 2 bases short, with 4 bases between.

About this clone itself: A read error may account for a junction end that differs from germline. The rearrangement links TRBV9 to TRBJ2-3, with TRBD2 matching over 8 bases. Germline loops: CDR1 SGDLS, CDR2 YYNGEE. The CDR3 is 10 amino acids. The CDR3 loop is CASSRDLAGF. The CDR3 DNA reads TGTGCCAGCAGCCGGGATCTAGCGGGCTTT.

For the CDR3, the DNA is TGTGCCAGCAGTTACTGGGCTAGCGGGGGGCCAGAGCAGTTCTTC. It is translated as CASSYWASGGPEQFF. V is TRBV6-5 and J is TRBJ2-1; 11 positions match TRBD2. Germline assignment: CDR1 MNHEY and CDR2 SVGAGI. This CDR3 has 15 residues. The trim removed 1 base at V and 10 bases at J, leaving 6 bases unmatched.

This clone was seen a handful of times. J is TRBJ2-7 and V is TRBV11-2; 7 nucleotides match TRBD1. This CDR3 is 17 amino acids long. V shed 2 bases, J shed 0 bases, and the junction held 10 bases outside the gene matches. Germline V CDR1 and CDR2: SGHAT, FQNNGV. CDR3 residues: CASSLSLLDRASYEQYF. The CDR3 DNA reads TGTGCCAGCAGCTTATCCCTCCTCGACAGGGCCTCCTACGAGCAGTACTTC.

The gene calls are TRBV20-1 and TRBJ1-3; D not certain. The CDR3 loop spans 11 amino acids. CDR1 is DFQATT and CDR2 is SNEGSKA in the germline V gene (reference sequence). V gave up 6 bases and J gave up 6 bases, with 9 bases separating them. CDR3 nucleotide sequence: TGCAGTGCCGGGTCGGAAAACACCATATATTTT. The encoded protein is CSAGSENTIYF.

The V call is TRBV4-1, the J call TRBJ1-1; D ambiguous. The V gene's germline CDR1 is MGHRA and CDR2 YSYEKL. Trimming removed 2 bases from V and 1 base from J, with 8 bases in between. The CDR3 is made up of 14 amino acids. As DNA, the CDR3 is TGCGCCAGCAGCCAATACGCGGGGAACACTGAAGCTTTCTTT. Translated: CASSQYAGNTEAFF.

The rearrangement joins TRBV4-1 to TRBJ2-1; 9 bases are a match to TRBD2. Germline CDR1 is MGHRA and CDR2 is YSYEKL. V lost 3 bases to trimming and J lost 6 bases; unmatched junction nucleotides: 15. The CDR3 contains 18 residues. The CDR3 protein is CASSHTIILAGGRNEQFF. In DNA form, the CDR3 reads TGCGCCAGCAGCCATACAATTATCCTTGCGGGGGGGCGCAATGAGCAGTTCTTC.

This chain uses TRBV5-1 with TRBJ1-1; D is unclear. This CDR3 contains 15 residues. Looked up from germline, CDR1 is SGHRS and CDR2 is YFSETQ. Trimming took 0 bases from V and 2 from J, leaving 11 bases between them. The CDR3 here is CASSLGALGNTEAFF. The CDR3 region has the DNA TGCGCCAGCAGCTTGGGGGCATTGGGTAACACTGAAGCTTTCTTT.

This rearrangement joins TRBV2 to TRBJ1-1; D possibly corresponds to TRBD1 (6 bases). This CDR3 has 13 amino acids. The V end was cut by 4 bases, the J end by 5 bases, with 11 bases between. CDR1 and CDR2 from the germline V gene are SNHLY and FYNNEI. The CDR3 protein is CASSAQGWTEAFF. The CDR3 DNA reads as TGTGCCAGCAGTGCCCAGGGGTGGACTGAAGCTTTCTTT. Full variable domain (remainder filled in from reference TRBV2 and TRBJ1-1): EPEVTQTPSHQVTQMGQEVILRCVPISNHLYFYWYRQILGQKVEFLVSFYNNEISEKSEIFDDQFSVERPDGSNFTLKIRSTKLEDSAMYFCASSAQGWTEAFFGQGTRLTVV.

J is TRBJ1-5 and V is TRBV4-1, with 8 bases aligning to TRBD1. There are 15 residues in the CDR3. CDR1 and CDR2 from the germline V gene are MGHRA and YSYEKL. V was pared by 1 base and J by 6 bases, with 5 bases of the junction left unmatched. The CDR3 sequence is CASSQVDREVQPQHF. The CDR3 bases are TGCGCCAGCAGCCAAGTGGACAGGGAGGTTCAGCCCCAGCATTTT.

The CDR3, as DNA: TGTGCCAGCAGCACAACAGGGGGCGCGGTAAGACAGGTCTCCTACAATGAGCAGTTCTTC. It is translated as CASSTTGGAVRQVSYNEQFF. The chain recombines TRBV6-6 with TRBJ2-1, with TRBD1 matching 9 bases. The CDR3 totals 20 residues. CDR1 and CDR2 (germline): MNHNY, SVGAGI (reference sequence). Trimming removed 6 bases from V and 0 bases from J; junction bases left unmatched: 18.